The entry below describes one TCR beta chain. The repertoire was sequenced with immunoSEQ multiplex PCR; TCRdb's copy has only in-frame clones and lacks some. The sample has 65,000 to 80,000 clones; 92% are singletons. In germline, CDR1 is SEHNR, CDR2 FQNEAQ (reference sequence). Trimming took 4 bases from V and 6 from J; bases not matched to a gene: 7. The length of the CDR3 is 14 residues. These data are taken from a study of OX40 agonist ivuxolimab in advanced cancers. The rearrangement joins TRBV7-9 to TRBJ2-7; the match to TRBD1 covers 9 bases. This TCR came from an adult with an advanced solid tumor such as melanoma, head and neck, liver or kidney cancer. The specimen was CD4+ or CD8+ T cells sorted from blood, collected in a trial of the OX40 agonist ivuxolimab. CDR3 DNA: TGTGCCAGCAGCTCCGGGACAGGGCACAGCGAGCAGTACTTC. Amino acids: CASSSGTGHSEQYF. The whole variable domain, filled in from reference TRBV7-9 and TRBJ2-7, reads DTGVSQNPRHKITKRGQNVTFRCDPISEHNRLYWYRQTLGQGPEFLTYFQNEAQLEKSRLLSDRFSAERPKGSFSTLEIQRTEQGDSAMYLCASSSGTGHSEQYFGPGTRLTVT.